The clone carrying this T cell receptor (beta chain) came up a few times. Antigen: not known. From the RT-PCR reads, TCRdb called clonotypes with MiXCR, one entry per CDR3 protein. The sample holds roughly 670,000 distinct CDR3 sequences; less than 15% are singletons and the top ten take 7.5% to 9%. The data were obtained in a study of response to subunit inactivated influenza vaccine. CDR3 length: 13 amino acids. The germline V gene encodes CDR1 SGHRS and CDR2 YFSETQ. Deletions cut 2 bases from V and 2 bases from J, with 8 bases between. Study-wide findings and caveats: There was a suggestion from the authors that each seasonal influenza vaccination recruits few new T cells.

This sequence joins TRBV5-1 and TRBJ2-7; D uncertain. The origin of this receptor is a man aged 45 to 65 who received an inactivated influenza vaccine. Here the sequenced sample was PBMCs from blood, taken less than 15 days before vaccination. CDR3 loop: CASSFEKAYEQYF. CDR3 bases: TGCGCCAGCAGCTTCGAGAAAGCCTACGAGCAGTACTTC.